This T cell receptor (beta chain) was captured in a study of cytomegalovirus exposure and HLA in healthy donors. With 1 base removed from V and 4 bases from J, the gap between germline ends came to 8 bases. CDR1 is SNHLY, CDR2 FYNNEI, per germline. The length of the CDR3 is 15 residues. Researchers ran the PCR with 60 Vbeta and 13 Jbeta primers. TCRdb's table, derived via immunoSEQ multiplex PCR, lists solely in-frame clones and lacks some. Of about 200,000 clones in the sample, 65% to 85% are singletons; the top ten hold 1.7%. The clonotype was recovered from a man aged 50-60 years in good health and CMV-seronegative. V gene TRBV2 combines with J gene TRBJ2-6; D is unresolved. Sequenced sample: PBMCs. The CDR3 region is CASSEGRTGANVLTF. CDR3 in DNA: TGTGCCAGCAGTGAAGGGAGAACCGGGGCCAACGTCCTGACTTTC.